This T cell receptor (beta chain) originates from a study of identical twins. This clonotype has only a few counts. The CDR3 covers 15 residues. Trimming at V came to 6 bases and at J to 10 bases, leaving 11 bases not matched to a gene. Per the germline V gene, CDR1 is SEHNR and CDR2 is FQNEAQ (reference sequence). TCRdb re-analysed the 5' RACE reads in MiXCR, keeping a single row per CDR3 protein. The sample shows hundreds of thousands of distinct CDR3 sequences, 15% to 20% of them seen only once. The data also belong to a second study, concerning T cells expressing NK-cell markers. That publication notes: Dominant NKG2C+ clonotypes in over 5 donors made up about 1.0-7.5% of CD8+ T cells.

The sequence was obtained from a woman aged 18-29 years in good health. The sequencing input was PBMCs. J is TRBJ1-6 and V is TRBV7-9, with TRBD1 identical over 8 bases. The CDR3 spells CASSFTGTGPSPLHF. The CDR3 nucleotides read TGTGCCAGCAGTTTCACCGGGACAGGACCCTCACCCCTCCACTTT. Using reference TRBV7-9 and TRBJ1-6 for the parts outside the CDR3, the full variable domain is DTGVSQNPRHKITKRGQNVTFRCDPISEHNRLYWYRQTLGQGPEFLTYFQNEAQLEKSRLLSDRFSAERPKGSFSTLEIQRTEQGDSAMYLCASSFTGTGPSPLHFGNGTRLTVT.